This entry lists 3 T cell receptor beta chains sequenced from one sample in a study of blood T cell repertoires in COVID-19. The repertoire was sequenced with immunoSEQ multiplex PCR; TCRdb's copy has only in-frame clones and lacks some. The sample lists fewer than 300,000 clones, 82% occurring once. Sequencing was done on a sample of peripheral blood. The origin of the receptors is a woman aged 18-29 years with acute or convalescent COVID-19.

The chain links TRBV4-3 to TRBJ2-5, with TRBD2 identical over 8 bases. Germline assignment: CDR1 LGHNA and CDR2 YSLEER. The CDR3 length is 18 residues. The ends lost 2 bases at V and 4 bases at J; junction bases unmatched: 15. CDR3 nucleotides: TGCGCCAGCAGCCAACTTACCCTCGGTAGCGGGAATCGAGAGACCCAGTACTTC. It translates to CASSQLTLGSGNRETQYF.

This chain connects TRBV9 to TRBJ2-7; D is possibly TRBD1 (6 bases). The germline V gene encodes CDR1 SGDLS and CDR2 YYNGEE. This CDR3 spans 15 amino acids. V lost 0 bases to trimming and J lost 2 bases, with 12 bases between them. The CDR3 sequence: CASSVEGGPTYEQYF. Written as DNA, the CDR3 is TGTGCCAGCAGCGTAGAAGGGGGTCCCACCTACGAGCAGTACTTC.

The CDR3 DNA follows: TGTGCCAGTAGTCCCCCCAGGACAGGGCGCGCCGAGCAGTACTTC. Residues: CASSPPRTGRAEQYF. The chain recombines TRBV19 with TRBJ2-7; TRBD1 aligns across 8 bases. Germline trimming cut 5 bases from V and 6 bases from J; bases unmatched to any gene: 12. Germline CDR1 reads LNHDA; CDR2 reads SQIVND (reference sequence). This CDR3 comprises 15 residues.